The 5 T cell receptor beta chains presented below share a single source sample, sequenced in a study of blood T cell repertoires in COVID-19 (dated by TCRdb to 2018 to 2021). Receptors were amplified or captured by the immunoSEQ multiplex PCR assay. TCRdb took this table from immuneACCESS and kept in-frame rearrangements with V and J called. Such tables lack part of the clones; where checked against another copy, unresolved V genes explain under half of the gap, and the rest is unexplained. In this sample the table shows about 220,000 clones, 84% of which occur a single time. Of the sample, 9.7% is held by the ten largest clones. The specimen sequenced was peripheral blood. These receptors came from a middle-aged man with active or convalescent COVID-19.

Concerning this clone itself: One end of the junction is discordant with germline, which a read error may explain. This chain uses TRBV3-1 (or the pseudogene TRBV3-2) with TRBJ1-2; TRBD1 might be the D (6 bases). Germline-derived CDR1 and CDR2 are LGHDT and YNNKEL (reference sequence). This CDR3 comprises 13 residues. This CDR3 reads CASRQGQHYGYTF. DNA of the CDR3: TGTGCCAGCAGACAAGGACAGCACTATGGCTACACCTTC.

The rearrangement joins TRBV25-1 to TRBJ1-2; 10 bases fit TRBD1. The length of the CDR3 is 15 residues. The germline CDR1 and CDR2 sequences are MGHDK and SYGVNS. With V trimmed by 5 bases and J by 2 bases, 5 bases remained unmatched. The CDR3 region is CASSRPGQGNYGYTF. The DNA of the CDR3 is TGTGCCAGCAGTAGGCCGGGACAGGGGAACTATGGCTACACCTTC.

J is TRBJ2-4 and V is TRBV4-3; a possible D gene is TRBD2 (6 bases). This CDR3 comprises 15 residues. V gave up 0 bases and J gave up 3 bases, with 9 bases separating them. Germline V gene lookup returns CDR1 LGHNA and CDR2 YSLEER. The CDR3 bases are TGCGCCAGCAGCCAAGACGGGGGAAACAAAAACATTCAGTACTTC. It translates to CASSQDGGNKNIQYF.

This clone was detected once. The V call is TRBV18, the J call TRBJ1-3, with a tentative D call TRBD1 (6 bases). Deletions cut 2 bases from V and 1 base from J, with 12 bases between. This CDR3 is 16 amino acids long. CDR1 KGHSH and CDR2 LQKENI come from the germline V gene. CDR3 sequence (DNA): TGTGCCAGCTCACCAACAGGGAGCGAGTCTGGAAACACCATATATTTT. Translation gives CASSPTGSESGNTIYF. The full variable domain, its missing parts supplied by reference TRBV18 and TRBJ1-3, is NAGVMQNPRHLVRRRGQEARLRCSPMKGHSHVYWYRQLPEEGLKFMVYLQKENIIDESGMPKERFSAEFPKEGPSILRIQQVVRGDSAAYFCASSPTGSESGNTIYFGEGSWLTVV.

This clone showed up just a few times. The chain couples TRBV6-1 to TRBJ1-2; weak D call: TRBD1 (5 bases). V lost 1 base and J lost 4, with 10 bases in between. The CDR3 spans 14 residues. The germline V gene has CDR1 MNHNS and CDR2 SASEGT. The CDR3 protein is CASSEEGATYGYTF. The DNA for the CDR3 is TGTGCCAGCAGTGAAGAAGGGGCCACCTATGGCTACACCTTC.